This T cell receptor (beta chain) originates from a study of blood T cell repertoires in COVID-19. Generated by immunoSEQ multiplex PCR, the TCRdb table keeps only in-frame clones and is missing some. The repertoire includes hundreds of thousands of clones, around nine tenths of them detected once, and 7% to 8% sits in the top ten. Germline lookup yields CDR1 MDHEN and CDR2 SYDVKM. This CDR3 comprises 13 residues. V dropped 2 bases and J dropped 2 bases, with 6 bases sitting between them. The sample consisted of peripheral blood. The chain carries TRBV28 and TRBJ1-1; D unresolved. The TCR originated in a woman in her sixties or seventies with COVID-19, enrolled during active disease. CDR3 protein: CASSLKANTEAFF. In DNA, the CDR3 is TGTGCCAGCAGTTTAAAAGCTAACACTGAAGCTTTCTTT.